Detailed here is one TCR beta chain. These data originate in a study of blood T cell repertoires in COVID-19. Overall study context: The study drew acute and convalescent COVID-19 samples from the United States, Italy and Spain.

The protocol was immunoSEQ multiplex PCR, while the TCRdb copy is restricted to in-frame clones and leaves out a portion. The sample carries some 150,000 clones, about 85% recorded once. Losses at the gene ends were 6 bases for V and 0 bases for J; bases not matched to a gene: 5. Germline V gene data show CDR1 as MNHEY and CDR2 as SMNVEV (reference sequence). The CDR3 spans 16 residues. The sequence came from a human donor in a cohort sampled during active COVID-19. This chain joins TRBV27 and TRBJ1-4; 9 nucleotides line up with TRBD1. The sample consisted of peripheral blood. The CDR3 DNA reads TGTGCCAGCAGCGGACAGGGGCCTCCAACTAATGAAAAACTGTTTTTT. Encoded protein: CASSGQGPPTNEKLFF. The full variable domain, rest sourced from reference TRBV27 and TRBJ1-4, is EAQVTQNPRYLITVTGKKLTVTCSQNMNHEYMSWYRQDPGLGLRQIYYSMNVEVTDKGDVPEGYKVSRKEKRNFPLILESPSPNQTSLYFCASSGQGPPTNEKLFFGSGTQLSVL.